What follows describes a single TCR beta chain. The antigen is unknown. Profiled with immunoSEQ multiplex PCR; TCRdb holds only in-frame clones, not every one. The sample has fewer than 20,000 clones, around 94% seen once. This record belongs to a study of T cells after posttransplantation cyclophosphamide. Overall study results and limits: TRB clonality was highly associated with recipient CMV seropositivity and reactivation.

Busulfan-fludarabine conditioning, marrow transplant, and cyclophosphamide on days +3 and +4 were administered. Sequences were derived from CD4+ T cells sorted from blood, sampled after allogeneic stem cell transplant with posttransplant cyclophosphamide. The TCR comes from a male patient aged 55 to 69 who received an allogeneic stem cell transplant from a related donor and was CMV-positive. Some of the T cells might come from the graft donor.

Here the CDR3 reads CASSLLAASSSYNEQFF. The CDR3 DNA is TGTGCCAGCAGCTTACTAGCGGCCTCAAGCTCCTACAATGAGCAGTTCTTC. The chain links TRBV7-2 to TRBJ2-1, with 7 bases that match TRBD2. From germline, CDR1 is SGHTA and CDR2 FQGNSA. The J segment lost 0 bases and the V segment lost 2 bases, leaving 7 bases of the junction unmatched. The CDR3 contains 17 residues.